This TCR beta chain was sequenced during a study of blood T cell repertoires in COVID-19. In the study overall: Donors in the United States, Italy and Spain gave samples during acute or convalescent COVID-19.

The V end was cut by 5 bases, the J end by 6 bases, with 16 bases between. This CDR3 contains 14 residues. Germline V CDR1 and CDR2: MNHNS, SASEGT. TCRdb's table, derived via immunoSEQ multiplex PCR, lists solely in-frame clones and lacks some. The table lists a few hundred thousand clones, around nine tenths of them singletons. This receptor was obtained from a human donor in a cohort sampled during active COVID-19. This rearrangement joins TRBV6-1 to TRBJ1-1; D is ambiguous. Sequenced: peripheral blood. The CDR3, as DNA: TGTGCCAGCAGTTCCCAGAAGGCGGGGTCTGAAGCTTTCTTT. Amino acids: CASSSQKAGSEAFF.